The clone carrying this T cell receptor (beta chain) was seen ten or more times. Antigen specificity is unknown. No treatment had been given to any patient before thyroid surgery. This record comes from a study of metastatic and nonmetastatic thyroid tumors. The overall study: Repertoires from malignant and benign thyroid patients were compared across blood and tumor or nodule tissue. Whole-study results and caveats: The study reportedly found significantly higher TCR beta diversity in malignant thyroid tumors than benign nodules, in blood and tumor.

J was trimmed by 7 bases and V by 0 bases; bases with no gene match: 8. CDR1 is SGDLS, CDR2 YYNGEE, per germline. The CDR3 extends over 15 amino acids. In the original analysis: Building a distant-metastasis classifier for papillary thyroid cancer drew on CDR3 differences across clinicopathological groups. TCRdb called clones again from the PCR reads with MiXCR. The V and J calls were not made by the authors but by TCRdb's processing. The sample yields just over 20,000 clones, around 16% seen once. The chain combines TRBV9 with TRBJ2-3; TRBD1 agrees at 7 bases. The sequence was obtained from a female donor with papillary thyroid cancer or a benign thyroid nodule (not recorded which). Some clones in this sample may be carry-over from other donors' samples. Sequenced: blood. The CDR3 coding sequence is TGTGCCAGCAGCGTAGACGGGACAGCGCGTCATACGCAGTATTTT. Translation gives CASSVDGTARHTQYF.